This note documents a single T cell receptor beta chain sequence. V lost 10 bases, J lost 1 base, and 7 bases stayed unmatched. Looked up from germline, CDR1 is MNHNS and CDR2 is SASEGT. The CDR3 contains 14 residues. Sequencing was performed with immunoSEQ multiplex PCR; in TCRdb, only in-frame clones are kept and a portion is missing. The sample shows 250,000 to 300,000 clones, approximately 89% of them seen only once. This specimen comes from a study of blood T cell repertoires in COVID-19. Overall study context: Acute and convalescent COVID-19 samples came from the United States, Italy and Spain.

Sequences were obtained from peripheral blood. The chain has TRBV6-1 and TRBJ1-1, with 9 nucleotides matching TRBD1. The origin of this receptor is a woman in her seventies with COVID-19, enrolled during active disease. CDR3: CATHPTGGNTEAFF. As DNA, the CDR3 is TGTGCCACCCATCCGACAGGGGGGAACACTGAAGCTTTCTTT.